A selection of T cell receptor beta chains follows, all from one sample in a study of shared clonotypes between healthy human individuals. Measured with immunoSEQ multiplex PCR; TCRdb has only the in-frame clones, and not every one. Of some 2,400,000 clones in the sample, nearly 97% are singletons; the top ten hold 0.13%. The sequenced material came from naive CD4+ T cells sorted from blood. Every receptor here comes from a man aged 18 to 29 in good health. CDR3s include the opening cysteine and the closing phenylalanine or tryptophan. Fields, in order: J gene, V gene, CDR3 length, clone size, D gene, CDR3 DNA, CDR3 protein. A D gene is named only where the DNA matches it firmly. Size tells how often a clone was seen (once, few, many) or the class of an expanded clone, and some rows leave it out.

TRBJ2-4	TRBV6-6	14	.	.	TGTGCCAGCAGTCCTCCGGGGGCCAAAAACATTCAGTACTTC	CASSPPGAKNIQYF
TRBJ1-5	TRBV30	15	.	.	TGTGCCTGGAGTGTACATTCAGGGTTCAATCAGCCCCAGCATTTT	CAWSVHSGFNQPQHF
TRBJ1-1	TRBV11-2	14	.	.	TGTGCCAGCAGCCGCCGCAGGGAGAACACTGAAGCTTTCTTT	CASSRRRENTEAFF
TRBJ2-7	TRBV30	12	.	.	TGTGCCGGCCGTATAGGGAACTACGAGCAGTACTTC	CAGRIGNYEQYF
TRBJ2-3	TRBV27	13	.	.	TGTGCCAGCAGCTTTTTGAGCACAGATACGCAGTATTTT	CASSFLSTDTQYF
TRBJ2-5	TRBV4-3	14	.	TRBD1	TGCGCCAGCAGCCAAGACAGGGGGCAAGAGACCCAGTACTTC	CASSQDRGQETQYF
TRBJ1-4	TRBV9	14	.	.	TGTGCCAGCAGCCAGCAGGGGATTAATGAAAAACTGTTTTTT	CASSQQGINEKLFF
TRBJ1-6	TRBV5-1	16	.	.	TGCGCCAGCAGCTTGACGGCAGGGAGGGAGGATTCACCCCTCCACTTT	CASSLTAGREDSPLHF
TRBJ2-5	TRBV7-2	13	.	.	TGTGCCAGCAGCCCTATGGGTCAAGAGACCCAGTACTTC	CASSPMGQETQYF
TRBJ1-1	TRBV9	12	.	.	TGTGCCAGCAGCCGGGTGAACACTGAAGCTTTCTTT	CASSRVNTEAFF
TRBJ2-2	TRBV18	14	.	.	TGTGCCAGCTCACCACCTTTAAACACCGGGGAGCTGTTTTTT	CASSPPLNTGELFF
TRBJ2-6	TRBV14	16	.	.	TGTGCCAGCAGCCCACCTAGGACGGCTGGGGCCAACGTCCTGACTTTC	CASSPPRTAGANVLTF
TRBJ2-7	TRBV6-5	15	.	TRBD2	TGTGCCAGCAGCCCGGGACTAGCGAATTCCTACGAGCAGTACTTC	CASSPGLANSYEQYF
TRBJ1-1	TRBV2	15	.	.	TGTGCCAGCAGTGAACAGGGGTGGGACGGAACTGAAGCTTTCTTT	CASSEQGWDGTEAFF
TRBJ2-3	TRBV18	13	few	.	TGTGCCAGCTCACCACCTAGCGCAGATACGCAGTATTTT	CASSPPSADTQYF
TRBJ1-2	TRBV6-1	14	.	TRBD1	TGTGCCAGCATCATGATACAGGGGTCGTATGGCTACACCTTC	CASIMIQGSYGYTF
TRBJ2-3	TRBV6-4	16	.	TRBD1	TGTGCCAGCAGCGCATTTGCAACCACAGGGGTCGATACGCAGTATTTT	CASSAFATTGVDTQYF
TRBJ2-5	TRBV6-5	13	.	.	TGTGCCAGCAGTCCCCGACAGAAAGAGACCCAGTACTTC	CASSPRQKETQYF
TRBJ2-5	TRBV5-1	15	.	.	TGCGCCAGCAGCTTGGCGACAGGCAACCAAGAGACCCAGTACTTC	CASSLATGNQETQYF
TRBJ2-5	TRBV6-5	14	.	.	TGTGCCAGCAGTTACACTGGCGGGTTTGAGACCCAGTACTTC	CASSYTGGFETQYF
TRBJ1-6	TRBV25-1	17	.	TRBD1	TGTGCCAGCAGTCTACAGGGGGGGGGCGTCGAGAGGTCACCCCTCCACTTT	CASSLQGGGVERSPLHF